These 27 T cell receptor beta chains were all obtained from the same sample, sequenced in a study of OX40 agonist ivuxolimab in advanced cancers. Repertoires were generated with immunoSEQ multiplex PCR, while TCRdb's copy carries only in-frame clones and drops some. Among about 68,000 clones listed, about 91% were seen once. The sample consisted of CD4+ or CD8+ T cells sorted from blood, taken in a trial of the OX40 agonist ivuxolimab. The receptor set was obtained from an adult with an advanced solid tumor such as melanoma, head and neck, liver or kidney cancer.

As to this clone: The same CDR3 is also encoded by other DNA sequences in this sample. The chain carries TRBV5-1 and TRBJ2-3, with TRBD2 matching over 7 bases. Losses at the gene ends were 2 bases for V and 0 bases for J; bases not matched to a gene: 3. CDR1 is SGHRS and CDR2 is YFSETQ in the germline V gene. The CDR3 has 15 amino acids. DNA for the CDR3: TGCGCCAGCAGCTTAAGCGGGGTTAGCACAGATACGCAGTATTTT. Protein sequence: CASSLSGVSTDTQYF.

This clone was detected only a few times. CDR3 DNA sequence: TGTGCCAGCAGCTCCCTACTCAGGGAGACCTATGGCTACACCTTC. This translates into CASSSLLRETYGYTF. The chain carries TRBV11-2 and TRBJ1-2; possibly TRBD1 for D (5 bases). This CDR3 contains 15 residues. Per the germline V gene, CDR1 is SGHAT and CDR2 is FQNNGV. Trimming took 4 bases from V and 4 from J, leaving 16 bases between them. The full variable domain, rest sourced from reference TRBV11-2 and TRBJ1-2, is EAGVAQSPRYKIIEKRQSVAFWCNPISGHATLYWYQQILGQGPKLLIQFQNNGVVDDSQLPKDRFSAERLKGVDSTLKIQPAKLEDSAVYLCASSSLLRETYGYTFGSGTRLTVV.

This rearrangement joins TRBV19 to TRBJ2-3, with 9 positions matching TRBD1. CDR3 size: 16 residues. The V segment lost 7 bases and the J segment 2 bases; nucleotides outside the gene matches: 10. Germline V lookup: CDR1 LNHDA, CDR2 SQIVND (reference sequence). CDR3 bases: TGTGCCAGTACCCCCGGCAGGGACAGGGTCACAGATACGCAGTATTTT. Its translation: CASTPGRDRVTDTQYF.

V is TRBV18 and J is TRBJ2-3, with D uncertain. From germline, CDR1 is KGHSH and CDR2 LQKENI. V was cut by 3 bases and J by 2 bases, with 6 bases left in between. The CDR3 has 13 amino acids. DNA of the CDR3: TGTGCCAGCTCACCCGCCCACACAGATACGCAGTATTTT. This codes for CASSPAHTDTQYF.

V and J are TRBV5-1 and TRBJ2-7; 9 positions agree with TRBD1. With 5 bases clipped from V and 4 bases from J, the junction kept 7 bases outside the gene matches. This CDR3 has 14 residues. Germline V gene sequence: CDR1 SGHRS, CDR2 YFSETQ. The CDR3 nucleotides are TGCGCCAGCAGACCCGGGACAGGGAGGTACGAGCAGTACTTC. Its translation is CASRPGTGRYEQYF.

V and J are TRBV19 and TRBJ2-1; 7 bases fit TRBD2. The CDR3 spans 17 residues. Germline assignment: CDR1 LNHDA and CDR2 SQIVND (reference sequence). V lost 6 bases and J lost 0; bases outside the gene matches: 11. The CDR3 region is CASSTPDSGYSYNEQFF. Here the CDR3 DNA reads TGTGCCAGTAGCACTCCCGATAGCGGGTACTCCTACAATGAGCAGTTCTTC.

This chain joins TRBV18 and TRBJ2-5; 9 bases are a match to TRBD2. Germline values: CDR1 KGHSH, CDR2 LQKENI. J gave up 5 bases and V 3 bases, and 4 bases lay outside the gene matches. This CDR3 has 14 amino acids. CDR3 in amino acids: CASSPTSGLETQYF. The CDR3 nucleotides are TGTGCCAGCTCACCGACTAGCGGCCTTGAGACCCAGTACTTC.

The chain employs TRBV9 and TRBJ1-2; tentatively, D is TRBD1 (5 bases). Germline V lookup: CDR1 SGDLS, CDR2 YYNGEE. Deletions cut 5 bases from V and 7 bases from J, with 15 bases between. CDR3 length equals 13 residues. CDR3: CASSKIGEGGYTF. The CDR3 DNA follows: TGTGCCAGCAGTAAGATAGGGGAAGGTGGCTACACCTTC.

V gene TRBV9 combines with J gene TRBJ1-2; no clear D. The V gene lost 0 bases and the J gene lost 7 bases, with 16 bases spanning the gap. Germline CDR1 reads SGDLS; CDR2 reads YYNGEE. The CDR3 consists of 15 residues. The CDR3 sequence is CASSVEGYGLSGYTF. The CDR3 DNA follows: TGTGCCAGCAGCGTAGAAGGGTACGGCCTTTCTGGCTACACCTTC.

This clone has a single count. The chain joins TRBV28 to TRBJ1-5, with a tentative D call TRBD1 (5 bases). The V end lost 2 bases, the J end lost 2 bases, and 10 bases lay between the germline ends. The CDR3 contains 15 residues. The germline V gene has CDR1 MDHEN and CDR2 SYDVKM. The CDR3 is CASSLRGVGNQPQHF. The CDR3 DNA reads TGTGCCAGCAGTTTACGAGGGGTTGGCAATCAGCCCCAGCATTTT.

The rearrangement joins TRBV6-5 to TRBJ1-1, with 8 bases identical to TRBD1. Trimming removed 11 bases from V and 0 bases from J; junction bases left unmatched: 8. CDR1 is MNHEY and CDR2 is SVGAGI in the germline V gene. This CDR3 region has 14 residues. In nucleotides, the CDR3 is TGTGCCGCCCGGGACAGGAGAATGAACACTGAAGCTTTCTTT. Translating it yields CAARDRRMNTEAFF.

The V gene is TRBV5-1, the J gene TRBJ1-1; 7 bases are a match to TRBD1. Germline loops: CDR1 SGHRS, CDR2 YFSETQ. V lost 6 bases and J lost 0; bases outside the gene matches: 5. This CDR3 has 14 residues. Here the CDR3 reads CASKRDSLNTEAFF. For the CDR3, the DNA is TGCGCCAGCAAACGGGACAGCCTGAACACTGAAGCTTTCTTT.

This sequence joins TRBV5-1 and TRBJ2-2, with TRBD1 matching 8 bases. V gave up 0 bases and J gave up 4 bases; unmatched junction bases: 2. This CDR3 has 15 residues. Germline CDR1 SGHRS, CDR2 YFSETQ. The CDR3 DNA reads TGCGCCAGCAGCTTGGCTACAGGGGGCACCGGGGAGCTGTTTTTT. Amino acid sequence: CASSLATGGTGELFF.

The table lists this clone with a few counts. V and J are TRBV28 and TRBJ2-7; no definite D call. V lost 3 bases and J lost 1, with 10 bases in between. The CDR3 contains 14 residues. Germline V gene data show CDR1 as MDHEN and CDR2 as SYDVKM. CDR3 sequence: CASSFSQPSYEQYF. CDR3 nucleotides: TGTGCCAGCAGTTTTAGTCAGCCTTCCTACGAGCAGTACTTC.

The V call is TRBV5-1, the J call TRBJ1-1, with D unresolved. Germline V gene lookup returns CDR1 SGHRS and CDR2 YFSETQ. V gave up 0 bases and J gave up 0 bases, with 6 bases separating them. There are 14 residues in the CDR3. The CDR3 region is CASSLDRMNTEAFF. In DNA form, the CDR3 reads TGCGCCAGCAGCTTGGACAGAATGAACACTGAAGCTTTCTTT.

The V gene is TRBV6-6, the J gene TRBJ2-1, with D possibly TRBD2 on 5 matching bases. V was cut by 2 bases and J by 12 bases, with 17 bases left in between. This CDR3 spans 14 amino acids. CDR1 MNHNY and CDR2 SVGAGI come from the germline V gene (reference sequence). DNA of the CDR3: TGTGCCAGCAGTTACCGCCCTTCCCGGGATAGGCAGTTCTTC. This encodes CASSYRPSRDRQFF.

The gene calls are TRBV9 and TRBJ2-3; D is undetermined. The CDR3 has 13 amino acids. Germline CDR1 and CDR2: SGDLS and YYNGEE. Trimming took 4 bases from V and 0 from J, leaving 6 bases between them. CDR3 nucleotide sequence: TGTGCCAGCAGCACCTCTAGCACAGATACGCAGTATTTT. It encodes CASSTSSTDTQYF.

This chain links TRBV19 with TRBJ2-3; unclear D gene. The germline CDR1 and CDR2 sequences are LNHDA and SQIVND (reference sequence). The V and J ends lost 6 bases and 2 bases respectively, with 6 bases between them. The CDR3 consists of 12 residues. The CDR3 spells CASRGTTDTQYF. The CDR3 nucleotides are TGTGCCAGTAGGGGTACCACAGATACGCAGTATTTT.

The rearrangement joins TRBV19 to TRBJ1-2, with D hard to call. This CDR3 region has 12 residues. The germline gives CDR1 LNHDA, CDR2 SQIVND (reference sequence). Trimming removed 6 bases from V and 4 bases from J, with 9 bases in between. CDR3 nucleotides: TGTGCCAGTAGGGCAGCACCCTATGGCTACACCTTC. Protein product: CASRAAPYGYTF.

The chain employs TRBV19 and TRBJ2-1, with 7 bases identical to TRBD2. Per germline, CDR1 LNHDA and CDR2 SQIVND (reference sequence). This CDR3 is 14 amino acids long. Trimming cost V 3 bases and J 4 bases; bases outside gene matches: 3. CDR3 DNA sequence: TGTGCCAGTAGTATGGGGAGGGCATACAATGAGCAGTTCTTC. Its protein product is CASSMGRAYNEQFF.

The chain is built from TRBV19 and TRBJ2-1; TRBD2 is a possible D gene (5 bases). V lost 1 base and J lost 8, with 6 bases in between. In germline, CDR1 is LNHDA, CDR2 SQIVND (reference sequence). The CDR3 is 12 residues long. Here the CDR3 DNA reads TGTGCCAGTAGTATAGGAGGGTATGAGCAGTTCTTC. Translation: CASSIGGYEQFF.

The chain joins TRBV6-5 to TRBJ2-7; D unclear. This CDR3 is 11 amino acids long. Trimming removed 4 bases from V and 6 bases from J, with 7 bases in between. Germline CDR1 MNHEY, CDR2 SVGAGI. The CDR3, as DNA: TGTGCCAGCAGTTCTCGGCTCGAGCAGTACTTC. It codes for CASSSRLEQYF.

As for this clone: One end of the junction varies from germline; a read error may be responsible. The same CDR3 arises from other DNA sequences in this sample as well. V is TRBV5-4 and J is TRBJ2-1; a possible D gene is TRBD2 (6 bases). This CDR3 region has 16 residues. Per germline, CDR1 SGHNT and CDR2 YYREEE (reference sequence). The CDR3 spells CASSLVFAGSYNEQFF. CDR3 coding DNA: TGTGCCAGCAGCTTGGTGTTTGCGGGATCCTACAATGAGCAATTCTTC.

The V and J genes are TRBV5-6 and TRBJ2-6; D is perhaps TRBD1 or TRBD2 (5 bases each). Trimming cost V 6 bases and J 5 bases, with 18 bases left between them. The CDR3 consists of 16 residues. Germline V gene data show CDR1 as SGHDT and CDR2 as YYEEEE. The CDR3 bases are TGTGCCAGCACACGGGGCACACAAAGTCGGGCCAACGTCCTGACTTTC. The encoded protein is CASTRGTQSRANVLTF.

The DNA for the CDR3 is TGTGCCAGCACCCCCAGGGGTTCTAATGAAAAACTGTTTTTT. Translating it yields CASTPRGSNEKLFF. The chain couples TRBV27 to TRBJ1-4; TRBD1 might be the D (6 bases). Germline CDR1 reads MNHEY; CDR2 reads SMNVEV (reference sequence). The CDR3 is 14 amino acids. The V and J ends lost 7 bases and 3 bases respectively, with 12 bases between them. Full variable domain (outside the CDR3, taken from reference TRBV27 and TRBJ1-4): EAQVTQNPRYLITVTGKKLTVTCSQNMNHEYMSWYRQDPGLGLRQIYYSMNVEVTDKGDVPEGYKVSRKEKRNFPLILESPSPNQTSLYFCASTPRGSNEKLFFGSGTQLSVL.

The V gene is TRBV6-1, the J gene TRBJ2-1; 11 bases agree with TRBD2. V lost 7 bases and J lost 4; bases outside the gene matches: 6. This CDR3 has 15 residues. Germline V gene sequence: CDR1 MNHNS, CDR2 SASEGT. The CDR3 protein is CASILAGGFYNEQFF. The CDR3, as DNA: TGTGCCAGCATCCTAGCGGGAGGTTTTTACAATGAGCAGTTCTTC.

V gene TRBV7-3 combines with J gene TRBJ2-1; TRBD1 or TRBD2 may be the D gene (5 bases each). Trimming removed 5 bases from V and 5 bases from J, with 19 bases in between. CDR3 length: 16 residues. In germline, CDR1 is SGHTA, CDR2 FQGTGA. The CDR3 nucleotides are TGTGCCAGCAGCAAGGCCTCAGGGAGCACCCACAATGAGCAGTTCTTC. Amino acid sequence: CASSKASGSTHNEQFF.